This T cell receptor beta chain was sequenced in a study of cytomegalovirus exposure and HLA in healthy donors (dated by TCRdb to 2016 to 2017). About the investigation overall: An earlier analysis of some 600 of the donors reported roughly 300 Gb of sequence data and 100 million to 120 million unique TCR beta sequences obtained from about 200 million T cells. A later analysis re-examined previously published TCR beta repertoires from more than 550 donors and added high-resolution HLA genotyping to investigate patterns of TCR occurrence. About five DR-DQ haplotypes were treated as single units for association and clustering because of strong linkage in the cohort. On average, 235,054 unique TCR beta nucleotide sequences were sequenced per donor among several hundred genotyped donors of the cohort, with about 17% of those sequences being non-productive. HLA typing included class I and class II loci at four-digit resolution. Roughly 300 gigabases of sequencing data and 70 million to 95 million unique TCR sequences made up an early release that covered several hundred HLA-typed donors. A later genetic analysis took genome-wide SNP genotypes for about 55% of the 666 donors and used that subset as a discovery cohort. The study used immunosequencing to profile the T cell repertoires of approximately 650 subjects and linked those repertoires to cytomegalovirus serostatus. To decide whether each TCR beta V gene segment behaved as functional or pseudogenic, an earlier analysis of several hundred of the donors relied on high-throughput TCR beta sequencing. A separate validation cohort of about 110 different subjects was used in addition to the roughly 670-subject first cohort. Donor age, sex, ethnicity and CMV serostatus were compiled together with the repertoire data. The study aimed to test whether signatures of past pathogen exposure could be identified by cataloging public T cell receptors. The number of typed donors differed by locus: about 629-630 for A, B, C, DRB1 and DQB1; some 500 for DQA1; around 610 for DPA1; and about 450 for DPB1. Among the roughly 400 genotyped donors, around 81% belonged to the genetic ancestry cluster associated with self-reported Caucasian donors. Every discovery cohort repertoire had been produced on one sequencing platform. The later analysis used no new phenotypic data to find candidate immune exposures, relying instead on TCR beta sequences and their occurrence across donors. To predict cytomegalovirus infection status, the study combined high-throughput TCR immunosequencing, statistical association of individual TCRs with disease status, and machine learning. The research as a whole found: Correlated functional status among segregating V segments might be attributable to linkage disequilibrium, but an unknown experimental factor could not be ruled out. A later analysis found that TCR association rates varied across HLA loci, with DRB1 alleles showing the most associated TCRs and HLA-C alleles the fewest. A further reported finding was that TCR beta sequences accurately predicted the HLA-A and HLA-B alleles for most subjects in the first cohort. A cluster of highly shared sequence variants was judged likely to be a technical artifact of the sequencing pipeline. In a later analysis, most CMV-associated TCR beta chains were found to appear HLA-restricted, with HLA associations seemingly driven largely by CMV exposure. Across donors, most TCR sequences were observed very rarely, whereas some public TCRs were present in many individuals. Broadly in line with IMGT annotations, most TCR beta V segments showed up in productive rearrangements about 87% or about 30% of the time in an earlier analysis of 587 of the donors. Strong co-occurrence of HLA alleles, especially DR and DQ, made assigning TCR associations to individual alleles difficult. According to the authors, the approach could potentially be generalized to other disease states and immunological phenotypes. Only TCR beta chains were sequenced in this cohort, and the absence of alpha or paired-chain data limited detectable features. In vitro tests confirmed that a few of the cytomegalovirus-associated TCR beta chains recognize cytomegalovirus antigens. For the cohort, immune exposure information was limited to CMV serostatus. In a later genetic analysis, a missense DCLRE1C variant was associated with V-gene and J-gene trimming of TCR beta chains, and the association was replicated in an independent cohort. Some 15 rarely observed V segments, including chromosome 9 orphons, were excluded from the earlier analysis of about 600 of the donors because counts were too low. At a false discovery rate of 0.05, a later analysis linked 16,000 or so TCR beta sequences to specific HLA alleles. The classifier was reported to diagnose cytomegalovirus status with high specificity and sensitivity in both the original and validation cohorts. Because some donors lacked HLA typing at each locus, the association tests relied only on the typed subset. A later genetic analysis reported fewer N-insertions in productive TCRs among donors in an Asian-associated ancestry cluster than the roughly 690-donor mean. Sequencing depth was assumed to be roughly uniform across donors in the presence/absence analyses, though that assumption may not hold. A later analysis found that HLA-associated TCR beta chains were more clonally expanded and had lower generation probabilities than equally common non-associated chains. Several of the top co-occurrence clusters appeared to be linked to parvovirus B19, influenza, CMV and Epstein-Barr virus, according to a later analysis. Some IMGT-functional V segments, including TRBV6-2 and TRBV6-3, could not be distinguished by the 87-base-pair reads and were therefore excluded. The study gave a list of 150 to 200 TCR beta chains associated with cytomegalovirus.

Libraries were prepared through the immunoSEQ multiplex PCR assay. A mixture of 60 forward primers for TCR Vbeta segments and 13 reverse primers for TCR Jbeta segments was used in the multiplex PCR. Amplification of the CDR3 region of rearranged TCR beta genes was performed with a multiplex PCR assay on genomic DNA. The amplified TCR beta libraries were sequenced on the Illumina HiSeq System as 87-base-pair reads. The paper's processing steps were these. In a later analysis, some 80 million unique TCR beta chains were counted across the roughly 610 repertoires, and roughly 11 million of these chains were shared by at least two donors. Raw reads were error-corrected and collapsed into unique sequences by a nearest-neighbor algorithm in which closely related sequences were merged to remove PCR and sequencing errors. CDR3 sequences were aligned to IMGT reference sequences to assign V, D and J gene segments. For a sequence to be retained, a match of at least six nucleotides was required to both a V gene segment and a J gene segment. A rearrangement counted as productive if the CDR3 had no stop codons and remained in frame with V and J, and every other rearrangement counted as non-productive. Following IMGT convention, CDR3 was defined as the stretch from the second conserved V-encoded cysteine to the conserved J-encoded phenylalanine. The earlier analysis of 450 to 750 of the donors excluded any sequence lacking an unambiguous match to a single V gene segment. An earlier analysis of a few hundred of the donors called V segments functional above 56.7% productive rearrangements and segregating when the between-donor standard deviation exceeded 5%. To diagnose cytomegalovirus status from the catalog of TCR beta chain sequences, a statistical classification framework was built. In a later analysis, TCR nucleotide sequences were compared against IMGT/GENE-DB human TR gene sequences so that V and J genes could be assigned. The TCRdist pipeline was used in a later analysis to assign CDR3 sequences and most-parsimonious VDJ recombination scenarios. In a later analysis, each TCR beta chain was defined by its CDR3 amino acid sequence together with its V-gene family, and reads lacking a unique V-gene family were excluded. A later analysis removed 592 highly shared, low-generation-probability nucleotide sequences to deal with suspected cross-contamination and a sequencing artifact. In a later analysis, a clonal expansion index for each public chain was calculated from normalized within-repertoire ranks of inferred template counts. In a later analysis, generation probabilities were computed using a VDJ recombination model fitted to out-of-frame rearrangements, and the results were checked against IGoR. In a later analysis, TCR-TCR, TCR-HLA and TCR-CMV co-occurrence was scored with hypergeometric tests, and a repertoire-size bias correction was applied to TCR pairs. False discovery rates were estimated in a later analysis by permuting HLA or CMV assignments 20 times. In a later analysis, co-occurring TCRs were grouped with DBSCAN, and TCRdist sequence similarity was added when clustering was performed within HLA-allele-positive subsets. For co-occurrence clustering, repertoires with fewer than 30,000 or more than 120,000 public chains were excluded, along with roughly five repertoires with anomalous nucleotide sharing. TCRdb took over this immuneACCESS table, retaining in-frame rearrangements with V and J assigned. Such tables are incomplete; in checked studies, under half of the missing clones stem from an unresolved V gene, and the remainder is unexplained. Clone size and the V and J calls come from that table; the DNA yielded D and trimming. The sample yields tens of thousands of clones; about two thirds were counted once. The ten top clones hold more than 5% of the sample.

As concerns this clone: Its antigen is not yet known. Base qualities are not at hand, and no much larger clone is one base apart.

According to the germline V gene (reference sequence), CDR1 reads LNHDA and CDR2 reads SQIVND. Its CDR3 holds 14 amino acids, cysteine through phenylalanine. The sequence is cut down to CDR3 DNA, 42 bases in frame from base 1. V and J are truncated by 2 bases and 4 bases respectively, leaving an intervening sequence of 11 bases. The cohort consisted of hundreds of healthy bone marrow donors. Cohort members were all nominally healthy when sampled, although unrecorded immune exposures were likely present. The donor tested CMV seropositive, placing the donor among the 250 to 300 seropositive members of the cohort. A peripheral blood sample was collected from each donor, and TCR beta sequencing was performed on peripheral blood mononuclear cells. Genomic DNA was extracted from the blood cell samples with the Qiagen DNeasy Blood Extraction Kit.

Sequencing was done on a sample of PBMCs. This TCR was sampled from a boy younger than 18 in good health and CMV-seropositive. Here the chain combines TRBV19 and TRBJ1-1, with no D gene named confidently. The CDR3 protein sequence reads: CASSIPERGTEAFF. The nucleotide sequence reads TGTGCCAGTAGTATACCGGAGCGGGGCACTGAAGCTTTCTTT. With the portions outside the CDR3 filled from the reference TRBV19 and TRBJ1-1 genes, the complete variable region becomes DGGITQSPKYLFRKEGQNVTLSCEQNLNHDAMYWYRQDPGQGLRLIYYSQIVNDFQKGDIAEGYSVSREKKESFPLTVTSAQKNPTAFYLCASSIPERGTEAFFGQGTRLTVV.